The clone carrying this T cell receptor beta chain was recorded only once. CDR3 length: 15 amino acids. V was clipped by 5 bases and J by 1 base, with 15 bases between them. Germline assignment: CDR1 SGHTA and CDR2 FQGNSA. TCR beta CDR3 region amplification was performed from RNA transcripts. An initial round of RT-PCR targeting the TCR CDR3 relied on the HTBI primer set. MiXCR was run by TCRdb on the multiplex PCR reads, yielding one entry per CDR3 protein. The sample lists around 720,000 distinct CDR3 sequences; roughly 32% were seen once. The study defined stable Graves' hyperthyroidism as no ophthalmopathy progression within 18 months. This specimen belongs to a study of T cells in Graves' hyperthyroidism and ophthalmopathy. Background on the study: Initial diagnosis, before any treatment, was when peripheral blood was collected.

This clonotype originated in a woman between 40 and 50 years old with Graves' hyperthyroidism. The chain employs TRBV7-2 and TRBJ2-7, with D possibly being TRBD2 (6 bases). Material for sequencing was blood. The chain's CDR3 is CASSQVRDWSYEQYF. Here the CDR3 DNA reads TGTGCCAGCAGCCAAGTGCGGGACTGGTCCTACGAGCAGTACTTC.